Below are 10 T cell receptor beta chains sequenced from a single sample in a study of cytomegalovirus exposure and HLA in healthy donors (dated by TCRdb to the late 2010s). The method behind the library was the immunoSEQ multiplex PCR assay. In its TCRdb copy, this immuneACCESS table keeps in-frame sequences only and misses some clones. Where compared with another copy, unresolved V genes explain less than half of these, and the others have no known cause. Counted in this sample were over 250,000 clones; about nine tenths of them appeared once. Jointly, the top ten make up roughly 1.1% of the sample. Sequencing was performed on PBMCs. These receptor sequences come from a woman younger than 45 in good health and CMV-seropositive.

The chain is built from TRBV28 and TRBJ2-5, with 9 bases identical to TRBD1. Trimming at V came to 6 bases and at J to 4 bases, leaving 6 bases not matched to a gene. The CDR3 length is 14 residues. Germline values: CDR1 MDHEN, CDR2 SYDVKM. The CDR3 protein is CASRKTGGGETQYF. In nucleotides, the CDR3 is TGTGCCAGCAGAAAGACAGGGGGGGGAGAGACCCAGTACTTC.

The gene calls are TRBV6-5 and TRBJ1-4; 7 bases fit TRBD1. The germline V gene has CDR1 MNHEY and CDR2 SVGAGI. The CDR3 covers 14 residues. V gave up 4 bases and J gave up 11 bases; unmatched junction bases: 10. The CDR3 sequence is CASSSGNRGRKLFF. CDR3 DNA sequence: TGTGCCAGCAGTTCCGGGAACAGGGGAAGGAAACTGTTTTTT.

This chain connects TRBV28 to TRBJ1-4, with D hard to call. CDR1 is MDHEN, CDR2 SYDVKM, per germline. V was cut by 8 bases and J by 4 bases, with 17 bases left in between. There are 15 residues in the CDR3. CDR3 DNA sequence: TGTGCCAGCCTGGCCAGCTTGGGTGTTAATGAAAAACTGTTTTTT. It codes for CASLASLGVNEKLFF.

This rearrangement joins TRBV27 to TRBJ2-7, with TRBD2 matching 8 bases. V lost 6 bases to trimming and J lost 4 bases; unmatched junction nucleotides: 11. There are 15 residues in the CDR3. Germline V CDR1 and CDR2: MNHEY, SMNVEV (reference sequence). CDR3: CASSSAGTSNYEQYF. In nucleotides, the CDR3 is TGTGCCAGCAGCTCGGCCGGGACTAGTAATTACGAGCAGTACTTC.

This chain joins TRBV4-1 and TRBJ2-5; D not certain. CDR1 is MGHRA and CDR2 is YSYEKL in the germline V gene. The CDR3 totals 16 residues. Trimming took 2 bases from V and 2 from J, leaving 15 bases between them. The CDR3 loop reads CASSQSQPQTQETQYF. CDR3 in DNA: TGCGCCAGCAGCCAAAGTCAGCCCCAAACACAAGAGACCCAGTACTTC.

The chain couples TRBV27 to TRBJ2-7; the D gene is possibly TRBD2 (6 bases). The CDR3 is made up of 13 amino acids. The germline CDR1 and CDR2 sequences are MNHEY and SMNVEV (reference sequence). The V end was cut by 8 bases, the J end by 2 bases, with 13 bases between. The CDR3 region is CASRLTGAYEQYF. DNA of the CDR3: TGTGCCAGCCGACTGACGGGAGCCTACGAGCAGTACTTC.

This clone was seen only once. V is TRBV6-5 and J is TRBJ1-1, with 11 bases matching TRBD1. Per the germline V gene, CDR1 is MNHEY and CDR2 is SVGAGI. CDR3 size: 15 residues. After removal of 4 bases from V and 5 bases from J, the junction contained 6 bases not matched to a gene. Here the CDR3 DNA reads TGTGCCAGCAGTTCCGCCGGGACAGGGGGAACTGAAGCTTTCTTT. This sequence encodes CASSSAGTGGTEAFF.

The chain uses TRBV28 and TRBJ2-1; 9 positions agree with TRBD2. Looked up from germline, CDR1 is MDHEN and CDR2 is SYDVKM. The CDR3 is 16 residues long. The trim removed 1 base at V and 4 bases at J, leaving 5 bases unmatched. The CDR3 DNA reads TGTGCCAGCAGTTTATCCGCGGGAGGGCCTTACAATGAGCAGTTCTTC. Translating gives CASSLSAGGPYNEQFF.

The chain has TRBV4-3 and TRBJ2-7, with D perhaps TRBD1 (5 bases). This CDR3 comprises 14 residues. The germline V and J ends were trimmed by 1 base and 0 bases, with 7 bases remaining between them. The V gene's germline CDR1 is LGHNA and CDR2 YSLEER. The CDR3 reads CASSQGGISYEQYF. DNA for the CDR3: TGCGCCAGCAGCCAAGGGGGCATCTCCTACGAGCAGTACTTC.

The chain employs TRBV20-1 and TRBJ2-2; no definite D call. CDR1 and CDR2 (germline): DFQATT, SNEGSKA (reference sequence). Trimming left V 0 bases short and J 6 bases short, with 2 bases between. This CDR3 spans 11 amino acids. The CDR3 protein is CSARDPGELFF. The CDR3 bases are TGCAGTGCTAGAGATCCCGGGGAGCTGTTTTTT.